This T cell receptor (beta chain) was observed in a study of T cells in Graves' hyperthyroidism and ophthalmopathy. Overall study: Blood was drawn when the patient was first diagnosed and still untreated.

This CDR3 region has 11 residues. V lost 2 bases and J lost 3, with 1 base in between. The germline V gene encodes CDR1 LGHNT and CDR2 FRNRAP. This clonotype was found a few times. Amplification of TCR beta CDR3 regions was performed using RNA transcripts as template. HTBI primers were used for first-round RT-PCR of the TCR CDR3. TCRdb re-called the multiplex PCR reads with MiXCR, one entry per CDR3 protein. The data show under 600,000 distinct CDR3 sequences, around 15% seen once. This TCR derives from a woman aged 40 to 50 with Graves' ophthalmopathy. Sequences were obtained from blood. The chain carries TRBV12-5 and TRBJ1-2; no definite D call. The CDR3 region is CASGLHYGYTF. The CDR3 DNA follows: TGTGCTAGTGGTTTGCACTATGGCTACACCTTC.